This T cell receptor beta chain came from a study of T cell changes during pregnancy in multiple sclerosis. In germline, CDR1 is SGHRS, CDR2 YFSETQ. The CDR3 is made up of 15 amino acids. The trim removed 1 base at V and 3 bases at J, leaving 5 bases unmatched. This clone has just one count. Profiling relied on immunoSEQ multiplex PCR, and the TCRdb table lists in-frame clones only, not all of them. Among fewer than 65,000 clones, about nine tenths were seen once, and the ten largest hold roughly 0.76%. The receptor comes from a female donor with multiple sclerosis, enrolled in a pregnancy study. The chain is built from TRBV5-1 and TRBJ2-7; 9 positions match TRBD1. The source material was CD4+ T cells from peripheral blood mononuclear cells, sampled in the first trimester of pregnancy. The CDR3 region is CASSLLVGQGYEQYF. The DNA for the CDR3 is TGCGCCAGCAGCTTGCTTGTGGGACAGGGCTACGAGCAGTACTTC.